This is a list of T cell receptor beta chains from one sample in a study of shared clonotypes between healthy human individuals. Here immunoSEQ multiplex PCR was the method, and the copy in TCRdb shows in-frame clones only, minus some. The repertoire consists of about 1.5 million clones, with over 95% occurring once and the leading ten covering over 1%. The sequenced material came from naive CD4+ T cells sorted from blood. These receptors all stem from a man aged 30 to 39 in good health. Both conserved end residues are part of each CDR3. Each record gives: J gene, D gene, V gene, CDR3 length, clone size, CDR3 DNA, CDR3 protein. A D gene is named only where the DNA matches it firmly. Where a row states a size, it is once, few, many or the class of an expanded clone; other rows omit it.

>TRBJ1-2|.|TRBV7-8|14|.
TGTGCCAGCAGCTTAGCGGCTACGATCAATGGCTACACCTTC
CASSLAATINGYTF
>TRBJ2-4|TRBD1|TRBV4-3|13|.
TGCGCCAGCAGCCAAAATGGACAGGGGAGTCAGTACTTC
CASSQNGQGSQYF
>TRBJ1-4|TRBD1|TRBV7-9|16|.
TGTGCCAGCAGCTCCCCTCCGGGACAGGGCAAAGTAAAACTGTTTTTT
CASSSPPGQGKVKLFF
>TRBJ2-2|.|TRBV6-5|15|.
TGTGCCAGCAGTTACGAGCACCATGGGAGCGGGGAGCTGTTTTTT
CASSYEHHGSGELFF
>TRBJ1-3|TRBD1|TRBV7-9|15|.
TGTGCCAGCAGCTATCCGGGACAGGGGTCGAACACCATATATTTT
CASSYPGQGSNTIYF
>TRBJ1-1|.|TRBV6-1|15|.
TGTGCCAGCAGTGAAGCGCCGGGAAGAGGCACTGAAGCTTTCTTT
CASSEAPGRGTEAFF
>TRBJ2-1|TRBD1|TRBV30|15|.
TGTGCCTGGAGCCGTTTGGACAGGGGGTACAATGAGCAGTTCTTC
CAWSRLDRGYNEQFF
>TRBJ1-4|TRBD1|TRBV29-1|13|few
TGCAGCGTACAACAGGGGGATACTCTCAAACTGTTTTTT
CSVQQGDTLKLFF
>TRBJ2-1|.|TRBV18|18|.
TGTGCCAGCTCACCAAGGCTTGTAGCGCGAATTGGATACAATGAGCAGTTCTTC
CASSPRLVARIGYNEQFF
>TRBJ2-2|.|TRBV11-2|16|.
TGTGCCAGCAGCGTAGCGGTTATCAGGAACACCGGGGAGCTGTTTTTT
CASSVAVIRNTGELFF
>TRBJ1-4|TRBD1|TRBV7-2|16|.
TGTGCCAGCAGCCATCAGGGGGTAGCAACTAATGAAAAACTGTTTTTT
CASSHQGVATNEKLFF
>TRBJ2-1|.|TRBV7-8|16|.
TGTGCCAGCCGAAGGGGGGCATTGAGCTCCTACAATGAGCAGTTCTTC
CASRRGALSSYNEQFF
>TRBJ1-2|.|TRBV7-8|14|.
TGTGCCAGCAGCTTGGCCGACAGGAACTATGGCTACACCTTC
CASSLADRNYGYTF
>TRBJ2-2|.|TRBV9|11|few
TGTGCCAGCAGCGGAGCGGGGGAGCTGTTTTTT
CASSGAGELFF
>TRBJ2-1|.|TRBV19|12|once
TGTGCCAGTAGTATCGGACTGTATGAGCAGTTCTTC
CASSIGLYEQFF
>TRBJ2-2|.|TRBV27|15|.
TGTGCCAGCAGTTTAAGGACTACAATTACCGGGGAGCTGTTTTTT
CASSLRTTITGELFF
>TRBJ2-1|.|TRBV15|14|.
TGTGCCACCATGGGTATAAGCTCCTACAATGAGCAGTTCTTC
CATMGISSYNEQFF